The 15 T cell receptor beta chains below were found in one sample sequenced in a study of OX40 agonist ivuxolimab in advanced cancers. This table comes from immunoSEQ multiplex PCR, and its TCRdb copy is limited to in-frame clones, with some not included. This repertoire shows 83,000 or so clones, about 80% found once; its top ten account for roughly 1.8%. Sequencing was performed on CD4+ or CD8+ T cells sorted from blood, taken in a trial of the OX40 agonist ivuxolimab. These receptor sequences come from an adult with an advanced solid tumor such as melanoma, head and neck, liver or kidney cancer.

The V call is TRBV5-1, the J call TRBJ2-5, with TRBD2 matching 11 bases. Unmatched junction bases numbered 7, after V lost 1 base and J lost 2 bases. Germline V gives CDR1 SGHRS, CDR2 YFSETQ. This CDR3 comprises 17 residues. In DNA, the CDR3 is TGCGCCAGCAGCTTGAGGCTAGCGGGGGGTTATCAAGAGACCCAGTACTTC. Its translation: CASSLRLAGGYQETQYF.

The V and J genes are TRBV11-2 and TRBJ1-4, with D unclear. Germline V CDR1 and CDR2: SGHAT, FQNNGV. CDR3 size: 15 residues. V was clipped by 2 bases and J by 1 base, with 8 bases between them. The CDR3 reads CASSLNLITNEKLFF. The DNA of the CDR3 is TGTGCCAGCAGCTTAAATCTAATAACTAATGAAAAACTGTTTTTT.

This chain joins TRBV6-1 and TRBJ2-5; a weak D match, TRBD2 (6 bases). Germline V gene lookup returns CDR1 MNHNS and CDR2 SASEGT. The CDR3 loop spans 16 amino acids. V lost 0 bases and J lost 5, with 16 bases in between. The CDR3 protein is CASSEAAGSLRETQYF. CDR3 nucleotide sequence: TGTGCCAGCAGTGAAGCTGCGGGATCACTACGGGAGACCCAGTACTTC.

The chain recombines TRBV6-1 with TRBJ1-3, with D perhaps matching TRBD1 (5 bases). V lost 4 bases and J 0 bases, leaving 13 bases between the germline ends. There are 16 residues in the CDR3. The germline gives CDR1 MNHNS, CDR2 SASEGT. CDR3 amino acids: CASSGALGLSGNTIYF. In DNA form, the CDR3 reads TGTGCCAGCAGTGGGGCACTGGGGCTCTCTGGAAACACCATATATTTT.

The chain combines TRBV6-5 with TRBJ2-7; 7 nucleotides line up with TRBD2. The CDR3 runs 15 residues. Germline V gene data show CDR1 as MNHEY and CDR2 as SVGAGI. V gave up 4 bases and J gave up 2 bases; unmatched junction bases: 8. The CDR3 DNA is TGTGCCAGCAGTTTACTTGTGGGGGGGGCCTACGAGCAGTACTTC. This sequence encodes CASSLLVGGAYEQYF.

The rearrangement uses TRBV5-6 and TRBJ1-6; D remains ambiguous. V lost 2 bases, J lost 10 bases, and 13 bases lay in between. The CDR3 has 14 residues. The germline gives CDR1 SGHDT, CDR2 YYEEEE. As DNA, the CDR3 is TGTGCCAGCAGCTTCCGTAGAATCCAGTCACCCCTCCACTTT. Translated: CASSFRRIQSPLHF.

Notes on this clone: The junction and the germline gene differ at one end; a read error may be behind it. The V call is TRBV15, the J call TRBJ2-5; TRBD2 matches at 10 bases. Germline values: CDR1 LNHNV, CDR2 YYDKDF (reference sequence). This CDR3 comprises 14 residues. CDR3 in amino acids: CATRSGGAGQTQYF. CDR3 DNA sequence: TGTGCCACCCGCAGCGGGGGGGCCGGTCAGACCCAGTACTTC. The whole variable domain, remainder taken from reference TRBV15 and TRBJ2-5, is DAMVIQNPRYQVTQFGKPVTLSCSQTLNHNVMYWYQQKSSQAPKLLFHYYDKDFNNEADTPDNFQSRRPNTSFCFLDIRSPGLGDTAMYLCATRSGGAGQTQYFGPGTRLLVL.

V gene TRBV11-2 combines with J gene TRBJ2-5; 7 nucleotides line up with TRBD1. There are 15 residues in the CDR3. J gave up 5 bases and V 3 bases, and 9 bases lay outside the gene matches. Germline assignment: CDR1 SGHAT and CDR2 FQNNGV. In DNA form, the CDR3 reads TGTGCCAGCAGCTTTAACAGGGGAGATGGGGAGACCCAGTACTTC. Translated: CASSFNRGDGETQYF.

V gene TRBV30 combines with J gene TRBJ1-2, with a possible D match to TRBD1 (5 bases). Per the germline V gene, CDR1 is GTSNPN and CDR2 is SVGIG (reference sequence). The CDR3 is made up of 13 amino acids. Deletions cut 4 bases from V and 4 bases from J, with 13 bases between. The CDR3: CAWISQGGYGYTF. The CDR3 DNA is TGTGCCTGGATTTCTCAGGGCGGCTATGGCTACACCTTC. Complete variable domain (other parts from reference TRBV30 and TRBJ1-2): SQTIHQWPATLVQPVGSPLSLECTVEGTSNPNLYWYRQAAGRGLQLLFYSVGIGQISSEVPQNLSASRPQDRQFILSSKKLLLSDSGFYLCAWISQGGYGYTFGSGTRLTVV.

V usage is TRBV6-5 and J usage is TRBJ1-2; the D is unclear. This CDR3 has 14 residues. Per germline, CDR1 MNHEY and CDR2 SVGAGI. V lost 7 bases to trimming and J lost 0 bases, with 12 bases between them. The CDR3 nucleotides read TGTGCCAGCAAACCGGACGGAACTAACTATGGCTACACCTTC. Translation gives CASKPDGTNYGYTF.

The chain has TRBV19 and TRBJ2-1, with no clear D. The CDR3 has 12 residues. Germline assignment: CDR1 LNHDA and CDR2 SQIVND (reference sequence). V dropped 1 base and J dropped 7 bases, with 5 bases sitting between them. The CDR3 loop reads CASSIVKNEQFF. CDR3 nucleotide sequence: TGTGCCAGTAGTATAGTTAAGAATGAGCAGTTCTTC.

V is TRBV5-1 and J is TRBJ2-7; D tentatively fits TRBD1 or TRBD2 (5 bases each). The CDR3 runs to 16 residues. Per germline, CDR1 SGHRS and CDR2 YFSETQ. Trimming pared 4 bases from V and 4 bases from J, leaving 21 bases between. The CDR3 here is CASSVNQGDFGYEQYF. The DNA of the CDR3 is TGCGCCAGCAGCGTCAACCAGGGAGATTTCGGGTACGAGCAGTACTTC.

The chain combines TRBV11-2 with TRBJ2-7; D not certain. The length of the CDR3 is 14 residues. Germline CDR1 reads SGHAT; CDR2 reads FQNNGV. V was pared by 0 bases and J by 2 bases, with 8 bases between. DNA for the CDR3: TGTGCCAGCAGCTTAGATTTAGGGACCTACGAGCAGTACTTC. Its translation is CASSLDLGTYEQYF.

This sequence joins TRBV5-6 and TRBJ2-3; 9 nucleotides line up with TRBD2. This CDR3 has 18 amino acids. The germline V gene has CDR1 SGHDT and CDR2 YYEEEE. Trimming removed 4 bases from V and 2 bases from J; junction bases left unmatched: 14. The CDR3: CASSVPKFLAGNTDTQYF. CDR3 in DNA: TGTGCCAGCAGCGTGCCAAAATTCCTAGCGGGGAACACAGATACGCAGTATTTT.

The chain combines TRBV9 with TRBJ2-7; 7 nucleotides match TRBD2. The V and J ends lost 6 bases and 0 bases, in that order; junction bases with no gene match: 6. CDR3 length equals 14 residues. Germline V gene data show CDR1 as SGDLS and CDR2 as YYNGEE. CDR3 loop: CASTRAGDSYEQYF. CDR3 sequence (DNA): TGTGCCAGCACCCGGGCGGGGGACTCCTACGAGCAGTACTTC.